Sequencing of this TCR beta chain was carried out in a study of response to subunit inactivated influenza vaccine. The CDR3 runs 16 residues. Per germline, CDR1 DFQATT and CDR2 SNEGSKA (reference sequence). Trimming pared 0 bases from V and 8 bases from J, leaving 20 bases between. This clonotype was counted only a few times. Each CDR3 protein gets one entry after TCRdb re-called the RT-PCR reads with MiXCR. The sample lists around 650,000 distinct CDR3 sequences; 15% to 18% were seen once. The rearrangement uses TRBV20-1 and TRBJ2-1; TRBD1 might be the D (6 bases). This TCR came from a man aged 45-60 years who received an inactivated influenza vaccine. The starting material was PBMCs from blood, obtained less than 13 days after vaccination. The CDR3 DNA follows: TGCAGTGCTAGAGACCACGACAGGACCTCGGTCGATGAGCAGTTCTTC. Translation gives CSARDHDRTSVDEQFF.